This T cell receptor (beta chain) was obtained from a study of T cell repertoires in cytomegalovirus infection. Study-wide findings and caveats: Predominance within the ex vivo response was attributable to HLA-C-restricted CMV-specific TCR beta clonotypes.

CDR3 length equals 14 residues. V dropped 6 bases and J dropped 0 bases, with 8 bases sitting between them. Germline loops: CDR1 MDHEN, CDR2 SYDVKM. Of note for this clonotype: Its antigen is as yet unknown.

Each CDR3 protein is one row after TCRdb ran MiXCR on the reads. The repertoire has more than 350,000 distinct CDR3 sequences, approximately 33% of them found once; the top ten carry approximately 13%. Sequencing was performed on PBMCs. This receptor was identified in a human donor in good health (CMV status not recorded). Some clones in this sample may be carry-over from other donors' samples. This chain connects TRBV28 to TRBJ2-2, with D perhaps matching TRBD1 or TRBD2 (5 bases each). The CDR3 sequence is CASRKGPNTGELFF. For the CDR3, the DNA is TGTGCCAGCAGAAAGGGACCGAACACCGGGGAGCTGTTTTTT.